This T cell receptor beta chain emerged from a study of blood T cell repertoires in COVID-19. Germline V gives CDR1 SGHRS, CDR2 YFSETQ. This CDR3 spans 17 amino acids. The junction had 5 bases not matched to a gene; V was cut back by 1 base and J by 0 bases. Sequenced by immunoSEQ multiplex PCR; TCRdb stores in-frame clones only, minus some. In the table there are 200,000 to 250,000 clones, 80% to 90% of which are singletons. The TCR originated in a woman between 45 and 60 years old in a cohort exposed to, infected with or recovered from COVID-19 (not recorded which). The J gene is TRBJ2-2, the V gene TRBV5-1, with 8 bases aligning to TRBD2. Source material: PBMCs or T cells enriched from blood (not recorded which). The CDR3 coding sequence is TGCGCCAGCAGCTTGACGGGGGGGACATCGAACACCGGGGAGCTGTTTTTT. Protein: CASSLTGGTSNTGELFF.